The 9 T cell receptor beta chains below all came from one sample that was sequenced in a study of cytomegalovirus exposure and HLA in healthy donors. Only in-frame clones appear in the TCRdb table, and some are missing; sequencing was by immunoSEQ multiplex PCR. The data show about 150,000 clones, about 94% seen once. The sequencing sample was made of PBMCs. Every receptor here comes from a man between 18 and 29 years old in good health and CMV-seropositive.

The J gene is TRBJ2-2, the V gene TRBV27, with 12 bases lining up with TRBD2. This CDR3 comprises 19 residues. Germline CDR1 reads MNHEY; CDR2 reads SMNVEV (reference sequence). J lost 5 bases, V lost 3 bases, and 13 bases had no gene match. CDR3 sequence: CASSFLTSGSLLGTGELFF. In DNA form, the CDR3 reads TGTGCCAGCAGTTTCCTGACTAGCGGGAGTTTATTAGGGACCGGGGAGCTGTTTTTT.

The chain has TRBV6-1 and TRBJ2-2; no clear D. The germline V gene encodes CDR1 MNHNS and CDR2 SASEGT. V lost 2 bases and J 3 bases, leaving 13 bases between the germline ends. This CDR3 region has 16 residues. The CDR3 DNA is TGTGCCAGCAGTGAATTGTCCTCGCCGGACACCGGGGAGCTGTTTTTT. Protein sequence: CASSELSSPDTGELFF.

This clone was counted once. The chain carries TRBV6-5 and TRBJ2-1; D perhaps matches TRBD1 (5 bases). The CDR3 totals 15 residues. Germline CDR1 MNHEY, CDR2 SVGAGI. The germline V and J ends were trimmed by 5 bases and 2 bases, with 13 bases remaining between them. CDR3 loop: CASSQTEVPYNEQFF. CDR3 in DNA: TGTGCCAGCAGTCAGACAGAGGTACCCTACAATGAGCAGTTCTTC.

The chain carries TRBV7-3 and TRBJ2-3; tentative D call: TRBD2 (5 bases). Germline V lookup: CDR1 SGHTA, CDR2 FQGTGA. V lost 5 bases to trimming and J lost 3 bases, with 12 bases between them. The CDR3 spans 14 residues. The CDR3 DNA reads as TGTGCCAGCAGCGAACGGGATAGGACAGATACGCAGTATTTT. Translation gives CASSERDRTDTQYF.

The V and J genes are TRBV7-9 and TRBJ1-2; a weak D match, TRBD1 (6 bases). The CDR3 extends over 13 amino acids. Germline-derived CDR1 and CDR2 are SEHNR and FQNEAQ (reference sequence). Trimming shortened V by 2 bases and J by 6 bases, and 10 bases separated the two germline ends. This chain's CDR3 is CASSLQGRDGYTF. The DNA of the CDR3 is TGTGCCAGCAGCTTACAGGGGCGGGATGGCTACACCTTC.

As concerns this clone: One junction end disagrees with the germline gene, perhaps due to a read error. This rearrangement joins TRBV20-1 to TRBJ2-7; 7 bases fit TRBD1. The CDR3 loop spans 11 amino acids. Germline CDR1 is DFQATT and CDR2 is SNEGSKA (reference sequence). The CDR3 DNA reads as TGCAGTGCTAAATCGAGACAGGGAATTAACTTC. Translated: CSAKSRQGINF.

This chain joins TRBV30 and TRBJ2-3; D is perhaps TRBD2 (5 bases). Germline V CDR1 and CDR2: GTSNPN, SVGIG (reference sequence). V was clipped by 2 bases and J by 6 bases, with 9 bases between them. This CDR3 contains 12 residues. The CDR3 sequence is CAWSPTGDTQYF. In DNA, the CDR3 is TGTGCCTGGAGTCCGACGGGGGATACGCAGTATTTT.

The chain is built from TRBV7-9 and TRBJ2-7; maybe TRBD1 (6 bases). The CDR3 consists of 14 residues. CDR1 is SEHNR and CDR2 is FQNEAQ in the germline V gene (reference sequence). V dropped 7 bases and J dropped 1 base, with 14 bases sitting between them. DNA for the CDR3: TGTGCCAGCAATAGGGGGTCGGGTTCCTACGAGCAGTACTTC. As protein: CASNRGSGSYEQYF.

The CDR3 protein is CASSPRGFNEKLFF. The CDR3 coding sequence is TGCGCCAGCAGCCCCCGAGGGTTTAATGAAAAACTGTTTTTT. The chain links TRBV5-1 to TRBJ1-4; D not certain. Per germline, CDR1 SGHRS and CDR2 YFSETQ. The V gene lost 4 bases and the J gene lost 4 bases, with 11 bases spanning the gap. This CDR3 has 14 amino acids.